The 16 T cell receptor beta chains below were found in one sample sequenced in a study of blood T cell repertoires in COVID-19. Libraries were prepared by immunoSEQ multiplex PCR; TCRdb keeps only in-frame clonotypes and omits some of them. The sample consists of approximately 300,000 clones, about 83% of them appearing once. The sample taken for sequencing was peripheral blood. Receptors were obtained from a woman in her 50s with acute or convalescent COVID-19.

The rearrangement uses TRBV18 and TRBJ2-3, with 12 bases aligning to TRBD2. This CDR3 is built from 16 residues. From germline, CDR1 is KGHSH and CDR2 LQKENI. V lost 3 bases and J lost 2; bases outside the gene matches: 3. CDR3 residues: CASSPWTSGTTDTQYF. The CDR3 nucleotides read TGTGCCAGCTCACCTTGGACTAGCGGGACCACAGATACGCAGTATTTT.

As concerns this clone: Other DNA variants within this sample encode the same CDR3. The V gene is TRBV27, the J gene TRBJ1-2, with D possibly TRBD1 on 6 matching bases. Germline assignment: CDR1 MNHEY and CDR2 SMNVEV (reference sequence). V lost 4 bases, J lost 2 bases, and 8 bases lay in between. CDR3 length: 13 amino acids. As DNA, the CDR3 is TGTGCCAGCAGTTCGCAGGGGAACTATGGCTACACCTTC. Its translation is CASSSQGNYGYTF.

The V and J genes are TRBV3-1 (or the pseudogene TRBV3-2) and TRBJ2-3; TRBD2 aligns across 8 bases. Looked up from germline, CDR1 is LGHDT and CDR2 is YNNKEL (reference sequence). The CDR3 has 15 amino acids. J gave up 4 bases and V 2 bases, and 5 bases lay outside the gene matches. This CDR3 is CASSQRGAGADTQYF. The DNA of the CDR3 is TGTGCCAGCAGCCAACGCGGAGCGGGGGCAGATACGCAGTATTTT.

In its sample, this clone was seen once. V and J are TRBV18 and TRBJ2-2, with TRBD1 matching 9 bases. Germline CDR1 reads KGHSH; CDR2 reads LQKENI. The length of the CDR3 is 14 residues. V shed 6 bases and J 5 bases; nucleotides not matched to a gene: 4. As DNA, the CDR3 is TGTGCCAGCTCTTTCGACAGGGGGACCGGGGAGCTGTTTTTT. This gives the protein CASSFDRGTGELFF.

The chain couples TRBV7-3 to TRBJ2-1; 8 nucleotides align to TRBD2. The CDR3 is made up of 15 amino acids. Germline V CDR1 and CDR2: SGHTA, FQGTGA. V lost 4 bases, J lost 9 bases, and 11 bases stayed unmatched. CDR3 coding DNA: TGTGCCAGCAGCTCCCGGGGGGGCGGGAGCTTTGAGCAGTTCTTC. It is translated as CASSSRGGGSFEQFF.

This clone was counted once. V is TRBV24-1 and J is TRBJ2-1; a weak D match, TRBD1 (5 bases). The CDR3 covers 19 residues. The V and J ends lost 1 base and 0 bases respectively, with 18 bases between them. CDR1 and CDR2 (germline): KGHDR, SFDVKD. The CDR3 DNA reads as TGTGCCACCAGTGATTTTTTCTTTAGGACACAGAGCTCCTACAATGAGCAGTTCTTC. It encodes CATSDFFFRTQSSYNEQFF.

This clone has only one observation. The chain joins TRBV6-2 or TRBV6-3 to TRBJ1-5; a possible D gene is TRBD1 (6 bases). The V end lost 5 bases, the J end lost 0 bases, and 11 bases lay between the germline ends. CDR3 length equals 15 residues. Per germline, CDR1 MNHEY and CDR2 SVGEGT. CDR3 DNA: TGTGCCAGCAGTGGGGACACTTTTAGCAATCAGCCCCAGCATTTT. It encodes CASSGDTFSNQPQHF.

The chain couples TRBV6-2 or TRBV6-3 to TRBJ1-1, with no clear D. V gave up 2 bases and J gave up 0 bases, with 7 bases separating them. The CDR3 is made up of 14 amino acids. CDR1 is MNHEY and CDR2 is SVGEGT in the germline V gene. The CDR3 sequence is CASSYTAMNTEAFF. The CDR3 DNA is TGTGCCAGCAGTTACACCGCGATGAACACTGAAGCTTTCTTT.

The CDR3 sequence is CASSSGQAGHNEQFF. The CDR3 bases are TGTGCCAGCAGTTCAGGACAGGCGGGGCACAATGAGCAGTTCTTC. The V gene is TRBV27, the J gene TRBJ2-1; TRBD1 is a possible D gene (7 bases). V gave up 4 bases and J gave up 5 bases, with 15 bases separating them. The germline CDR1 and CDR2 sequences are MNHEY and SMNVEV (reference sequence). The CDR3 runs 15 residues.

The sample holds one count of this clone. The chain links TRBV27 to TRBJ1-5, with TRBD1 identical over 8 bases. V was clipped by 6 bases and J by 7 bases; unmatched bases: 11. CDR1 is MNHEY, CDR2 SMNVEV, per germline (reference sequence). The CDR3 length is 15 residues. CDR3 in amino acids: CASSPRTGQGQPQHF. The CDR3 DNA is TGTGCCAGCAGCCCTCGGACAGGGCAGGGACAGCCCCAGCATTTT.

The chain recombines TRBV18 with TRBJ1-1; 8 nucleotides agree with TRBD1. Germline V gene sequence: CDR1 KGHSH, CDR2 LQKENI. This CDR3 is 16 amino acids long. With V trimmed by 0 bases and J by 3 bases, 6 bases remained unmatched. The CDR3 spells CASSPPSSQGDTEAFF. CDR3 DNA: TGTGCCAGCTCACCACCCTCATCACAGGGGGACACTGAAGCTTTCTTT.

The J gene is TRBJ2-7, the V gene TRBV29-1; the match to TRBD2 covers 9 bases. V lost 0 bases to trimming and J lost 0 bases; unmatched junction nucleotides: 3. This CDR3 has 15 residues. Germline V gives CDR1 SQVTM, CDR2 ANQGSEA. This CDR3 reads CSVEETTSGSYEQYF. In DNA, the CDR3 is TGCAGCGTTGAAGAGACGACTAGCGGCTCCTACGAGCAGTACTTC.

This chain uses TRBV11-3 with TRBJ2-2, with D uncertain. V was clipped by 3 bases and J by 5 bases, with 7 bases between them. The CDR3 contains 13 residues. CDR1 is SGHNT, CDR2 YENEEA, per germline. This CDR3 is CASSFTATGELFF. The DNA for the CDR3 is TGTGCCAGCAGCTTCACAGCAACCGGGGAGCTGTTTTTT.

The CDR3 is CANGLRPTSYEQYF. As DNA, the CDR3 is TGTGCCAATGGACTAAGGCCTACCTCCTACGAGCAGTACTTC. V is TRBV10-3 and J is TRBJ2-7, with D perhaps matching TRBD2 (6 bases). The V end was cut by 10 bases, the J end by 0 bases, with 16 bases between. Germline CDR1 reads ENHRY; CDR2 reads SYGVKD. The CDR3 is 14 residues long.

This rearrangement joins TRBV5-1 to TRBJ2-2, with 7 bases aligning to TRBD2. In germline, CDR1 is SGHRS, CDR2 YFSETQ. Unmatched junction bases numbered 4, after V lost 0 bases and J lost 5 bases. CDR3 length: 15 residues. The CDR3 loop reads CASSLDAGVTGELFF. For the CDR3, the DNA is TGCGCCAGCAGCTTGGATGCGGGAGTTACCGGGGAGCTGTTTTTT. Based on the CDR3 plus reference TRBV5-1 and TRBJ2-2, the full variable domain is KAGVTQTPRYLIKTRGQQVTLSCSPISGHRSVSWYQQTPGQGLQFLFEYFSETQRNKGNFPGRFSGRQFSNSRSEMNVSTLELGDSALYLCASSLDAGVTGELFFGEGSRLTVL.

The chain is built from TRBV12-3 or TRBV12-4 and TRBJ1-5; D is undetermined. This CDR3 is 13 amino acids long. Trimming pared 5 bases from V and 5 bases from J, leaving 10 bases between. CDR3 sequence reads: CASSGLVDQPQHF. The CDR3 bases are TGTGCCAGCAGTGGACTTGTTGATCAGCCCCAGCATTTT.